The entry below describes one T cell receptor beta chain. No cognate antigen has been identified for it. This clone may be a read error of a much larger clone one base away. The source of the sample is a study of CD8 T cells in ankylosing spondylitis (dated 2017 in TCRdb). Background for the entire study: To find TCR variants linked to disease, the study profiled T cell receptor beta repertoires in ankylosing spondylitis patients and healthy donors. The whole study cohort included 95 to 130 healthy donors and 25 ankylosing spondylitis patients. Peripheral blood was sampled, and synovial fluid was additionally collected from ankylosing spondylitis patients.

The instrument was an Illumina HiSeq 2500. TCR beta libraries were prepared by quantitative 5'-RACE with molecular barcodes. The paper's data handling went like this. Disease-linked TCR variants were identified with a new computational method built on a probabilistic model of VDJ rearrangement. TCRdb redid the processing of the public reads, applying fastp at Q25 and MiXCR, and retained in-frame beta chains. Each record represents a unique CDR3 protein, reported with the most common genes and DNA among its rows. The V and J calls and clone size are TCRdb's, not the authors'. Recorded for this sample are approximately 88,000 distinct CDR3 sequences; about 9.1% of them occurred a single time. Of the sample, 5.1% falls within the top ten clones. Results the study describes overall, beyond this receptor: In peripheral blood, the disease-linked clones were found at relatively low frequencies and had a CD8+ phenotype. Some motif variants had previously been reported in the synovial fluid and blood of reactive arthritis patients, which suggests shared mechanisms of disease initiation. A TCR beta motif made up of roughly eight highly homologous amino acid variants appeared to be characteristic of blood from ankylosing spondylitis patients. According to the report, matched synovial fluid samples from ankylosing spondylitis patients were significantly enriched for the disease-linked clones.

Sequencing used blood, either unsorted or a sorted T cell fraction (not recorded which). This receptor was identified in a male donor with ankylosing spondylitis or in good health (not recorded which).

The bases are TGTGCCAGCTCGCACCCAGAAGAGACCCAGTACTTC. Translated, it gives CASSHPEETQYF. The chain is made from TRBV18 and TRBJ2-5; too little of a D gene remains to name it. Counted from cysteine to phenylalanine, this CDR3 has 12 amino acids. Only the CDR3 region is kept as DNA, spanning 36 bases read in frame from base 1. The V end loses 6 bases and the J end loses 3 bases, and a stretch of 8 bases separates them. The germline V gene gives CDR1 as KGHSH and CDR2 as LQKENI.